These 14 T cell receptor beta chains were sequenced from one sample in a study of neurological immune-mediated disorders. Indicated time point: longitudinal time-point 2. TCRdb called the 5' RACE reads again in MiXCR, with one record for every CDR3 protein. The table lists under 50,000 distinct CDR3 sequences, under 15% of them singletons. Input material: PBMCs. These receptors came from a male donor with HTLV-1-associated myelopathy (HAM/TSP).

This clonotype was seen repeatedly, ten times or more. V usage is TRBV20-1 and J usage is TRBJ1-1; D is perhaps TRBD1 (5 bases). This CDR3 has 12 amino acids. Germline V CDR1 and CDR2: DFQATT, SNEGSKA (reference sequence). Between the trimmed V and J ends, which lost 5 bases and 7 bases, there was a span of 14 bases. CDR3: CSAPRSQGEAFF. Written as DNA, the CDR3 is TGCAGTGCTCCGCGAAGCCAGGGTGAAGCTTTCTTT.

This clonotype was picked up many times. This chain connects TRBV7-9 to TRBJ2-7, with 8 positions matching TRBD1. The CDR3 is made up of 13 amino acids. V shed 5 bases and J 6 bases; nucleotides not matched to a gene: 6. Germline assignment: CDR1 SEHNR and CDR2 FQNEAQ (reference sequence). The CDR3 sequence: CASSPDREVEQYF. DNA of the CDR3: TGTGCCAGCAGCCCGGACAGGGAGGTCGAGCAGTACTTC.

This clonotype was observed many times. The J gene is TRBJ1-2, the V gene TRBV6-2 or TRBV6-3; D is unclear. V was cut by 2 bases and J by 8 bases, with 9 bases left in between. The CDR3 sequence is 12 residues long. The germline V gene encodes CDR1 MNHEY and CDR2 SVGEGT. The CDR3 sequence is CASSYAGFGYTF. CDR3 bases: TGTGCCAGCAGTTACGCTGGGTTCGGCTACACCTTC.

This clonotype appeared many times. The J gene is TRBJ2-5, the V gene TRBV7-8; D is uncertain. Trimming shortened V by 1 base and J by 2 bases, and 14 bases separated the two germline ends. The CDR3 runs 16 residues. Per germline, CDR1 SGHVS and CDR2 FQNEAQ. The CDR3 loop is CASSLGSSAVQETQYF. The CDR3 DNA follows: TGTGCCAGCAGCTTAGGATCATCCGCGGTACAAGAGACCCAGTACTTC.

This clonotype was seen repeatedly, ten times or more. This chain joins TRBV6-2 or TRBV6-3 and TRBJ1-3; D is unresolved. The V end was cut by 1 base, the J end by 0 bases, with 19 bases between. The length of the CDR3 is 19 residues. Germline CDR1 reads MNHEY; CDR2 reads SVGEGT. CDR3 DNA sequence: TGTGCCAGCAGTTACTTCCCTACTCGAGACGGGAGCTCTGGAAACACCATATATTTT. Translating gives CASSYFPTRDGSSGNTIYF.

There are many counts of this clonotype. The genes are TRBV28 and TRBJ1-5; no reliable D call. The CDR3 contains 13 residues. Trimming removed 3 bases from V and 2 bases from J, with 5 bases in between. Germline lookup yields CDR1 MDHEN and CDR2 SYDVKM. The chain's CDR3 is CASSFGGNQPQHF. CDR3 DNA sequence: TGTGCCAGCAGTTTTGGTGGCAATCAGCCCCAGCATTTT. Based on the CDR3 plus reference TRBV28 and TRBJ1-5, the full variable domain is DVKVTQSSRYLVKRTGEKVFLECVQDMDHENMFWYRQDPGLGLRLIYFSYDVKMKEKGDIPEGYSVSREKKERFSLILESASTNQTSMYLCASSFGGNQPQHFGDGTRLSIL.

Notes on this clonotype: Just one base apart from a much larger clone, this may be a read error. V and J are TRBV7-6 and TRBJ2-1; the D is unclear. This CDR3 is built from 13 residues. Germline V gives CDR1 SGHVS, CDR2 FNYEAQ. V dropped 4 bases and J dropped 10 bases, with 14 bases sitting between them. The CDR3 protein is CASSSPPIDEQFF. CDR3 bases: TGTGCCAGCAGCTCCCCCCCGATTGACGAGCAGTTCTTC.

This clonotype came up many times. The chain recombines TRBV7-8 with TRBJ2-1; the match to TRBD1 covers 7 bases. Germline V gene sequence: CDR1 SGHVS, CDR2 FQNEAQ. V lost 5 bases, J lost 0 bases, and 4 bases stayed unmatched. The CDR3 length is 15 residues. CDR3 protein: CASSPRTGSYNEQFF. The CDR3 DNA is TGTGCCAGCAGCCCGCGGACAGGCTCCTACAATGAGCAGTTCTTC.

This clonotype was seen at least ten times. V and J are TRBV14 and TRBJ2-3; possible D gene TRBD2, 5 bases. The V end lost 8 bases, the J end lost 3 bases, and 15 bases lay between the germline ends. Germline V gives CDR1 SGHDN, CDR2 FVKESK. The CDR3 totals 14 residues. In nucleotides, the CDR3 is TGTGCCAGCCGCCGGGGTCTACCAACAGATACGCAGTATTTT. It encodes CASRRGLPTDTQYF.

This clonotype has ten or more counts. The V call is TRBV18, the J call TRBJ1-5, with D maybe TRBD1 (5 bases). Per germline, CDR1 KGHSH and CDR2 LQKENI. CDR3 length: 16 amino acids. V shed 3 bases and J shed 2 bases, with 14 bases lying between them. The DNA for the CDR3 is TGTGCCAGCTCACCGGGGATCCAGGGAGGCAATCAGCCCCAGCATTTT. As protein: CASSPGIQGGNQPQHF. The full variable domain, rest sourced from reference TRBV18 and TRBJ1-5, is NAGVMQNPRHLVRRRGQEARLRCSPMKGHSHVYWYRQLPEEGLKFMVYLQKENIIDESGMPKERFSAEFPKEGPSILRIQQVVRGDSAAYFCASSPGIQGGNQPQHFGDGTRLSIL.

This chain links TRBV7-2 with TRBJ2-1, with 15 bases matching TRBD2. V lost 5 bases, J lost 10 bases, and 18 bases stayed unmatched. The CDR3 totals 19 residues. CDR1 SGHTA and CDR2 FQGNSA come from the germline V gene. This chain's CDR3 is CASSHPAGLAGGLLGEQFF. The CDR3 region has the DNA TGTGCCAGCAGCCACCCAGCAGGACTAGCGGGGGGGCTCTTGGGCGAGCAGTTCTTC.

This clonotype has at least ten counts. V usage is TRBV7-3 and J usage is TRBJ1-1; D may be TRBD1 (5 bases). The CDR3 extends over 13 amino acids. V lost 5 bases, J lost 8 bases, and 15 bases lay in between. Germline V gives CDR1 SGHTA, CDR2 FQGTGA. The DNA of the CDR3 is TGTGCCAGCAGCATGAACCGGGACGGGGAAGCTTTCTTT. This gives the protein CASSMNRDGEAFF. Full variable domain (remainder filled in from reference TRBV7-3 and TRBJ1-1): GAGVSQTPSNKVTEKGKYVELRCDPISGHTALYWYRQSLGQGPEFLIYFQGTGAADDSGLPNDRFFAVRPEGSVSTLKIQRTERGDSAVYLCASSMNRDGEAFFGQGTRLTVV.

This chain links TRBV24-1 with TRBJ2-5, with TRBD2 as a possible D gene (6 bases). In germline, CDR1 is KGHDR, CDR2 SFDVKD. The CDR3 is 15 amino acids. V was pared by 5 bases and J by 2 bases, with 14 bases between. In DNA, the CDR3 is TGTGCCACCAGTGCGGTTTGGCGGGGACAAGAGACCCAGTACTTC. The encoded protein is CATSAVWRGQETQYF.

This clonotype is medium-sized (0.01 to 0.1%). The chain recombines TRBV7-2 with TRBJ2-1; no firm D call. The CDR3 spans 14 residues. From germline, CDR1 is SGHTA and CDR2 FQGNSA. V was trimmed by 2 bases and J by 10 bases, leaving 15 bases between them. CDR3 nucleotide sequence: TGTGCCAGCAGCTTATCTCGCCCACAAGGGGAGCAGTTCTTC. Residues: CASSLSRPQGEQFF.